The 6 T cell receptor beta chains below were found in one sample sequenced in a study of T cell responses to AZD1222 COVID-19 vaccine. This table comes from immunoSEQ multiplex PCR, and its TCRdb copy is limited to in-frame clones, with some not included. The table has 25,000 to 35,000 clones, about three quarters seen once. Sequenced material: peripheral blood, taken on day 0 of AZD1222 vaccination. The origin of the receptors is an adult in good health.

This clone occurred a few times. CDR3 sequence (DNA): TGTGCCAGCAGTGCCCTCCCGGGGCGAGGGGTCACTGAAGCTTTCTTT. Translating it yields CASSALPGRGVTEAFF. The chain has TRBV6-1 and TRBJ1-1; possible D gene TRBD1, 5 bases. The CDR3 runs to 16 residues. Trimming removed 4 bases at V and 4 bases at J, with 19 bases between. Germline V gene data show CDR1 as MNHNS and CDR2 as SASEGT.

This clone ranks as medium-sized. The chain has TRBV19 and TRBJ1-1, with no clear D. V was pared by 6 bases and J by 4 bases, with 12 bases between. This CDR3 contains 13 residues. Per the germline V gene, CDR1 is LNHDA and CDR2 is SQIVND (reference sequence). CDR3 DNA sequence: TGTGCCAGTAGGTTTCAGGTAGTCACTGAAGCTTTCTTT. Protein sequence: CASRFQVVTEAFF.

V is TRBV28 and J is TRBJ2-1; 8 bases line up with TRBD2. Germline CDR1 and CDR2: MDHEN and SYDVKM. This CDR3 comprises 14 residues. Trimming removed 2 bases from V and 8 bases from J; junction bases left unmatched: 5. The CDR3 sequence: CASSLTGGPHEQFF. In nucleotides, the CDR3 is TGTGCCAGCAGTTTAACGGGAGGGCCCCATGAGCAGTTCTTC. Looking up the rest from reference TRBV28 and TRBJ2-1 gives the full variable domain: DVKVTQSSRYLVKRTGEKVFLECVQDMDHENMFWYRQDPGLGLRLIYFSYDVKMKEKGDIPEGYSVSREKKERFSLILESASTNQTSMYLCASSLTGGPHEQFFGPGTRLTVL.

The chain recombines TRBV2 with TRBJ2-7, with TRBD2 identical over 13 bases. Per germline, CDR1 SNHLY and CDR2 FYNNEI. With 7 bases clipped from V and 2 bases from J, the junction kept 11 bases outside the gene matches. This CDR3 has 17 amino acids. CDR3 amino acids: CASTQRLLAGGTYEQYF. CDR3 nucleotides: TGTGCCAGCACCCAGAGATTACTAGCGGGGGGGACCTACGAGCAGTACTTC.

The CDR3 DNA reads TGCGCCAGCAGCTTGGTCTCAGCCGGGCCGGAAGAGACCCAGTACTTC. As protein: CASSLVSAGPEETQYF. This chain uses TRBV5-1 with TRBJ2-5, with D unresolved. The V gene's germline CDR1 is SGHRS and CDR2 YFSETQ. The CDR3 totals 16 residues. Trimming left V 0 bases short and J 3 bases short, with 15 bases between.

CDR3 region: CASSSRDRGSGNTIYF. DNA of the CDR3: TGTGCCAGCAGCTCCCGGGACAGAGGCTCTGGAAACACCATATATTTT. The chain recombines TRBV5-4 with TRBJ1-3; TRBD1 matches 7 bases. V was pared by 3 bases and J by 0 bases, with 6 bases of the junction left unmatched. In germline, CDR1 is SGHNT, CDR2 YYREEE (reference sequence). This CDR3 is 16 amino acids long.